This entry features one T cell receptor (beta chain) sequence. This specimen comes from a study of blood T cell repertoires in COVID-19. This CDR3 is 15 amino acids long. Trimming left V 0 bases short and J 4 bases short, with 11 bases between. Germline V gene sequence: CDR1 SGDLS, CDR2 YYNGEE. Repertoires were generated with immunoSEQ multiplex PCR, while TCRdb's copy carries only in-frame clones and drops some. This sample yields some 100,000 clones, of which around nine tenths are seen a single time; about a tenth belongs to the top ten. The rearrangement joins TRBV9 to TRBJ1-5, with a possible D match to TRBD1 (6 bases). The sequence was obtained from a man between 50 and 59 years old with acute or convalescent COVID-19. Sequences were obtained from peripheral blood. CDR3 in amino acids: CASSVDREGNQPQHF. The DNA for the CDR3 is TGTGCCAGCAGCGTAGACAGGGAGGGGAATCAGCCCCAGCATTTT. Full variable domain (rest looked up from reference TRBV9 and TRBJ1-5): DSGVTQTPKHLITATGQRVTLRCSPRSGDLSVYWYQQSLDQGLQFLIQYYNGEERAKGNILERFSAQQFPDLHSELNLSSLELGDSALYFCASSVDREGNQPQHFGDGTRLSIL.